This T cell receptor (beta chain) was found in a study of blood T cells in healthy people across ages (dated by TCRdb to about 2015). Study-level background: In model experiments, template switching captured roughly one uniquely barcoded TCR beta cDNA molecule for every two T cells. For two donors (one aged 18 to 30 and one aged 80 or older), the study analyzed two additional independent replicas of 1 million unique cDNA reads from the same blood draw. Donors were grouped into four age groups: young (average 16 years), middle-aged (39), aged (62) and long-lived (about 90). Donors of different ages were randomly distributed across sequencing lanes to avoid experimental bias. To track age-related changes in TCR beta repertoire diversity, the study relied on deep sequencing normalized with unique cDNA molecular identifiers. General findings and caveats noted by the study authors: Compared with the aged group, the long-lived group had more naive CD4+ T cells, fewer expanded clones and increased TCR diversity, suggesting age selection. There was a strong correlation between observed TCR beta diversity and the percentage of naive T cells measured by flow cytometry. Estimates of total diversity from one million sequenced T cells were regarded as lower bounds and underestimates. Because the CMV infection status of the donors was unknown, age-related changes in expanded clonotypes may potentially have been confounded. Observed TCR beta diversity per million T cells fell roughly linearly with age, and a significant reduction was already apparent by age around 36. Since profiling was done on bulk unsorted PBMCs, naive and antigen-experienced compartments could not be conclusively compared.

The junction carries 10 bases between V and J, which are trimmed by 1 base and 1 base respectively. Including the terminal cysteine and phenylalanine, the CDR3 comprises 15 residues. Only the CDR3 DNA stays, 45 bases, in frame from base 1. Reading the germline V gene gives CDR1 MGHRA and CDR2 YSYEKL. In the case of this clonotype: What this receptor recognizes is not known. Base qualities are missing; no much larger clone stands one base away.

The 40 or so donors, aged about 6 to 95 years, were systemically healthy Caucasian individuals from Russia. Around 10 milliliters of peripheral blood were collected from each donor into EDTA-treated Vacutainer tubes. Ficoll-Paque density-gradient centrifugation was used to isolate PBMCs, with at least 6 million per sample. Total RNA was extracted from PBMCs with Trizol reagent, with at least 5 micrograms obtained per sample. For every donor, flow cytometry on a PBMC aliquot measured the percentage of naive CD45RAhigh/CD27high T cells. Libraries were constructed by 5' RACE. The listed sequencing device is Illumina HiSeq 2500. A second roughly 6 to 12 cycle PCR used a sample-barcoded 5' primer and a J-beta primer mix. A unique molecular identifier was introduced onto each TCR beta cDNA molecule by a template-switch 5' adaptor carrying 12 random nucleotides. Each sample yielded at least 2.5 million CDR3-containing paired-end reads. The Mint cDNA synthesis kit, primed by a TRBC-specific oligonucleotide, was used to synthesize first-strand cDNA from all RNA. All cDNA was treated with uracil-DNA glycosylase and then went through a first 18-cycle PCR with the universal primers M1SS and BC2_uni_R. In the original analysis: For normalization, 1 million high-quality reads, each with a distinct molecular identifier, were randomly selected from each sample. Reads with shared molecular identifiers were discarded instead of being binned into consensus sequences. CDR3 identification, clonotype clustering and error correction used MiTCR with a Q25 quality threshold and the strictest error-elimination algorithm. Lower-bound total TCR beta diversity was estimated with a nonparametric unseen species model using Euler transformation. Using fastp trimming at Q25 and MiXCR clonotype assembly, TCRdb reanalyzed the public sequencing data and kept in-frame beta chains. Rows with one shared CDR3 protein collapse into an entry with the most common genes and DNA. The V and J calls follow TCRdb's processing rather than the paper's. The sample table holds about 1,500,000 distinct CDR3 sequences, of which around two fifths were seen once. The ten most abundant clones make up 7% to 9% of the sample.

Sequencing was performed on blood. The V gene is TRBV4-1 and the J gene is TRBJ2-5; no D segment can be confidently identified. This clonotype originated in a woman between 18 and 30 years old in good health. The nucleotides read TGCGCCAGCAGCCAAGGACACAAGATCCAAGAGACCCAGTACTTC. This codes for CASSQGHKIQETQYF.